This T cell receptor beta chain was recorded in a study of blood T cell repertoires in COVID-19. Study overall: PBMCs, B-cell-depleted T cells, or T cells were the source of the cDNA or gDNA that made up the material.

With 0 bases removed from V and 4 bases from J, the gap between germline ends came to 10 bases. This CDR3 has 15 residues. Germline CDR1 is SGHTA and CDR2 is FQGNSA. Per the study methods: Amplification of reference gene primers provided the estimated nucleated cell counts. Generated by immunoSEQ multiplex PCR, the TCRdb table keeps only in-frame clones and is missing some. V and J calls and clone size are those listed in that table; D and trimming were worked out from the DNA. The table shows about 430,000 clones, with 88% occurring only once. The participants were between roughly 18 and 89 years old and came from under 25 US areas. Membership in each cohort depended on participant-reported clinical history.

The J gene is TRBJ1-5, the V gene TRBV7-2; D possibly corresponds to TRBD1 (5 bases). Sample: PBMCs or T cells enriched from blood (not recorded which). The TCR originated in a woman aged 18-29 years who had been exposed to COVID-19. CDR3 protein: CASSLAVTENQPQHF. The CDR3 coding sequence is TGTGCCAGCAGCTTAGCGGTGACAGAGAATCAGCCCCAGCATTTT.